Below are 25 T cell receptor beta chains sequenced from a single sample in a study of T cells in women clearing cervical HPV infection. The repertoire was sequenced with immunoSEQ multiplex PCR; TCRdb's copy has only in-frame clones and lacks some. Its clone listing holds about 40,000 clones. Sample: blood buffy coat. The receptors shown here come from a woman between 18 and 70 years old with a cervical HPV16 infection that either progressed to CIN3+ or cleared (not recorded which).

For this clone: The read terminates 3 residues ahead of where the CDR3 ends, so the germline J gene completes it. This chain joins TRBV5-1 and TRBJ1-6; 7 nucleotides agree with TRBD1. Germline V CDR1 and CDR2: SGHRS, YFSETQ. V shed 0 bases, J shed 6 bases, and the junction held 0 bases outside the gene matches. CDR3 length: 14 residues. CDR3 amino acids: CASSLEGANSPLHF. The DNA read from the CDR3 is TGCGCCAGCAGCTTGGAGGGGGCTAATTCACCC. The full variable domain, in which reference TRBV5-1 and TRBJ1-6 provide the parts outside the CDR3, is KAGVTQTPRYLIKTRGQQVTLSCSPISGHRSVSWYQQTPGQGLQFLFEYFSETQRNKGNFPGRFSGRQFSNSRSEMNVSTLELGDSALYLCASSLEGANSPLHFGNGTRLTVT.

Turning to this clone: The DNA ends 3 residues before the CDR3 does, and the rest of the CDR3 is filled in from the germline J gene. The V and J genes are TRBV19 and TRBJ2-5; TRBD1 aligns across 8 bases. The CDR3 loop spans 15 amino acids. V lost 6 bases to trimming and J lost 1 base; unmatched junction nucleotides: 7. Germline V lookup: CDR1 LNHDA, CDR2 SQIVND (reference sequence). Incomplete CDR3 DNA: TGTGCCAGTAGCAACCTCGGACAGGGCCAAGAGACC. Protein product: CASSNLGQGQET. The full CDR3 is CASSNLGQGQETQYF.

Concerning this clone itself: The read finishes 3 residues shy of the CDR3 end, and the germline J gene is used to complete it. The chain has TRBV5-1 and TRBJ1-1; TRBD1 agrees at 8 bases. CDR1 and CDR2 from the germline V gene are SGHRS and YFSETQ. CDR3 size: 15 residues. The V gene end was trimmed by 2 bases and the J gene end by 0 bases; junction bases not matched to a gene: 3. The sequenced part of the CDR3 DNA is TGCGCCAGCAGCTTACCGGACAGGGTGAACACTGAA. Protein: CASSLPDRVNTE. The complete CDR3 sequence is CASSLPDRVNTEAFF.

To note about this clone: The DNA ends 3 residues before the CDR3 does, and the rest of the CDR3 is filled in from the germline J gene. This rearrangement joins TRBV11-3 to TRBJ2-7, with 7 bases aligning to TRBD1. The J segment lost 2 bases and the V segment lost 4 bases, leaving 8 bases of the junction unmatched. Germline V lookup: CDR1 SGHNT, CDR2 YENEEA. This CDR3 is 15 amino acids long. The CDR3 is CASSSGTEDPYEQYF. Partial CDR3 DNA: TGTGCCAGCAGCTCCGGGACAGAAGACCCCTACGAG.

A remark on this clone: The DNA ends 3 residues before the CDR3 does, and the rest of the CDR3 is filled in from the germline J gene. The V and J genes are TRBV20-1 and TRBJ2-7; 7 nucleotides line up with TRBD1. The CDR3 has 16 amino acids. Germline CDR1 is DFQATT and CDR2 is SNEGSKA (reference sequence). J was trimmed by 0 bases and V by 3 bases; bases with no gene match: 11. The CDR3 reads CSASPMTRGSSYEQYF. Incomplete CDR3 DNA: TGCAGTGCTAGTCCCATGACCAGGGGGAGCTCCTACGAG.

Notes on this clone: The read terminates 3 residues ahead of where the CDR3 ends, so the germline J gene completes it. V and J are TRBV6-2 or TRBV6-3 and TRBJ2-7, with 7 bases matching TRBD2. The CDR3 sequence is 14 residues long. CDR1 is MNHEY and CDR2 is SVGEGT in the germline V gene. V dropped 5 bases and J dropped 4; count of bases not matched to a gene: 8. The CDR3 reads CASSRTRGGYEQYF. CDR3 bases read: TGTGCCAGCAGTCGGACTAGGGGTGGTTACGAG.

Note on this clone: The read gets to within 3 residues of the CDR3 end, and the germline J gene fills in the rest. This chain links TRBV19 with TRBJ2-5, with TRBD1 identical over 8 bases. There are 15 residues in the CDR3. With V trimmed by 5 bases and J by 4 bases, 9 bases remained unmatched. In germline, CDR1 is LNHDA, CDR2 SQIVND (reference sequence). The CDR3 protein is CASSSGQGDLETQYF. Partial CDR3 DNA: TGTGCCAGTAGTTCAGGACAGGGAGATCTAGAGACC.

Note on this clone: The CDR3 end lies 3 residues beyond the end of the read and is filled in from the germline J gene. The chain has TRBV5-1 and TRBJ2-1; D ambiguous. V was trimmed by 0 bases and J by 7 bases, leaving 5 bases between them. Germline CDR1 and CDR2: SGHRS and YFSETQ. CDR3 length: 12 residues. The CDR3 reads CASSLDVNEQFF. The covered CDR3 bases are TGCGCCAGCAGCTTGGATGTAAATGAG.

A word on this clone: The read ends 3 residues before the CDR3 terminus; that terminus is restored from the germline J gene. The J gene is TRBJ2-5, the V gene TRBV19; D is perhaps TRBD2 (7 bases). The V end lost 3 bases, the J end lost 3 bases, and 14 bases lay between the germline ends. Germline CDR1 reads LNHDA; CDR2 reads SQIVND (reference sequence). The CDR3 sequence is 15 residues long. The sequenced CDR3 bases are TGTGCCAGTAGTATGGGTGGGGGGGCTAAAGAGACC. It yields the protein CASSMGGGAKET. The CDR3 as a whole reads CASSMGGGAKETQYF.

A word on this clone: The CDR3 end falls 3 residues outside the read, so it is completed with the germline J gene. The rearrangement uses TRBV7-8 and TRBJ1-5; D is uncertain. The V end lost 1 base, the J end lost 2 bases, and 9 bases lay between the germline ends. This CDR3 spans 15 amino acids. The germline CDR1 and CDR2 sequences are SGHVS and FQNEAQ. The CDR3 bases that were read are TGTGCCAGCAGCTTAGGCGCGGGCCGCAATCAGCCC. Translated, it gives CASSLGAGRNQP. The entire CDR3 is CASSLGAGRNQPQHF.

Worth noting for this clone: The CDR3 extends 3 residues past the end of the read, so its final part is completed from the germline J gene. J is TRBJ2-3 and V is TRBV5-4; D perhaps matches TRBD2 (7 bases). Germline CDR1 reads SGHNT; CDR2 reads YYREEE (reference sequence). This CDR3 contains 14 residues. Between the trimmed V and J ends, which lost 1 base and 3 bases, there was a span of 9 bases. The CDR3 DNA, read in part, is TGTGCCAGCAGCTTGAGGGGGGGGACAGATACG. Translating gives CASSLRGGTDT. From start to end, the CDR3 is CASSLRGGTDTQYF.

CDR3 DNA (partial): TGCAGTGCTACGAGACAGGGGGCGTATCAAGAGACC. This codes for CSATRQGAYQET. The full CDR3 protein reads CSATRQGAYQETQYF. The rearrangement uses TRBV20-1 and TRBJ2-5; 10 bases match TRBD1. The observed sequence ends 3 residues before the CDR3 terminus, with the missing tail filled in from the germline J gene. CDR3 length equals 15 residues. Germline trimming cut 4 bases from V and 2 bases from J; bases unmatched to any gene: 7. The germline V gene has CDR1 DFQATT and CDR2 SNEGSKA (reference sequence).

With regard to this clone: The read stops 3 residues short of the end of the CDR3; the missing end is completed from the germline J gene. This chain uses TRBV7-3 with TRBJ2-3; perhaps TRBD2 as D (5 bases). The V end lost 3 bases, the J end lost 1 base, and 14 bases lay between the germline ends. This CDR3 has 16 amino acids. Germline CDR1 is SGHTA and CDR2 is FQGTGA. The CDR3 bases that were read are TGTGCCAGCAGCTTGCCCCTGAGGGTGCGCACAGATACG. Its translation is CASSLPLRVRTDT. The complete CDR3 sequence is CASSLPLRVRTDTQYF.

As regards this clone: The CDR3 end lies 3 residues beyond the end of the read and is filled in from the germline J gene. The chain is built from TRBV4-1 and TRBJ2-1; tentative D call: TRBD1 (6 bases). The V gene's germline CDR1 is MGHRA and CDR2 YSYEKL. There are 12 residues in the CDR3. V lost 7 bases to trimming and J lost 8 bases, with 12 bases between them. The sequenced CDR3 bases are TGCGCCAGCACAGGGGAAGTCGATGAG. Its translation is CASTGEVDE. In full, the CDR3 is CASTGEVDEQFF.

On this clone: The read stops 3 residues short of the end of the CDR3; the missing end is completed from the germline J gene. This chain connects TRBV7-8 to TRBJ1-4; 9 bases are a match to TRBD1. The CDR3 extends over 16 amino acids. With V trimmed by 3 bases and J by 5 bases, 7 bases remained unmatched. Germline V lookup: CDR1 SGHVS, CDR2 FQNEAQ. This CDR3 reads CASSLADRGKNEKLFF. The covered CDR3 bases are TGTGCCAGCAGCTTGGCGGACAGGGGCAAGAATGAAAAA.

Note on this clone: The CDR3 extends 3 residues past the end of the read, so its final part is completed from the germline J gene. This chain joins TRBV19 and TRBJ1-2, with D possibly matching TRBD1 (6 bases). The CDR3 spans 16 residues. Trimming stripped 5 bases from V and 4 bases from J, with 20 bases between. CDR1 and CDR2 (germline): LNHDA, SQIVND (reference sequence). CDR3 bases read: TGTGCCAGTAGTCCGAGCCGGGACAAGTTCATCTATGGC. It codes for CASSPSRDKFIYG. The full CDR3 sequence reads CASSPSRDKFIYGYTF.

The CDR3 bases that were read are TGTGCCTGGAGTGTACCGACAGGTGGTGGC. Amino acids: CAWSVPTGGG. The full CDR3 is CAWSVPTGGGYTF. The chain links TRBV30 to TRBJ1-2, with D possibly TRBD1 on 6 matching bases. The CDR3 end falls 3 residues outside the read, so it is completed with the germline J gene. Per germline, CDR1 GTSNPN and CDR2 SVGIG (reference sequence). The V end lost 0 bases, the J end lost 7 bases, and 12 bases lay between the germline ends. The CDR3 is 13 residues long.

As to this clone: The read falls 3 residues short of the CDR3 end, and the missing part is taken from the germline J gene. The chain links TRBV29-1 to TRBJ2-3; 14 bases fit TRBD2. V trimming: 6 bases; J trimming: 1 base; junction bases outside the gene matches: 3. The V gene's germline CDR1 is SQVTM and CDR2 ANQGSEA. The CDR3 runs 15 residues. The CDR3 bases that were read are TGCAGCGTGGAGGGACTAGCGGGGGGCACAGATACG. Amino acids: CSVEGLAGGTDT. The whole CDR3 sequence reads CSVEGLAGGTDTQYF.

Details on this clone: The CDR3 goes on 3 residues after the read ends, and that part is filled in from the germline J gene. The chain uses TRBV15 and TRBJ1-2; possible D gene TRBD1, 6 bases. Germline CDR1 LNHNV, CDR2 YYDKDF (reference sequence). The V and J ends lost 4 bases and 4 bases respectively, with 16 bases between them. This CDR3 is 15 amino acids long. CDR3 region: CATSTRGPPFYGYTF. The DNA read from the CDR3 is TGTGCCACCAGCACCAGGGGTCCGCCATTCTATGGC.

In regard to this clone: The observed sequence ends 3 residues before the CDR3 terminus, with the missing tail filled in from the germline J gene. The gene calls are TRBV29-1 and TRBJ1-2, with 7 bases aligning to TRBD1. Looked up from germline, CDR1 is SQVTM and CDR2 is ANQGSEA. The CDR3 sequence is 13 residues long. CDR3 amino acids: CSVPQGQFSGYTF. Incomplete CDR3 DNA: TGCAGCGTACCGCAGGGACAGTTTTCCGGC.

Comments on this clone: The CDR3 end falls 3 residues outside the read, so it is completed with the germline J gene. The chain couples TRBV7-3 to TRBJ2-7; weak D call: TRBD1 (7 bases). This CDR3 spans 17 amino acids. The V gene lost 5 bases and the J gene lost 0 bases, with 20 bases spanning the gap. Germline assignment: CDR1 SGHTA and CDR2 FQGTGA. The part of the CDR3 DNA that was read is TGTGCCAGCAGCCTTGGACTATTGCGGGACAGCTCCTACGAG. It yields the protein CASSLGLLRDSSYE. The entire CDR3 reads CASSLGLLRDSSYEQYF.

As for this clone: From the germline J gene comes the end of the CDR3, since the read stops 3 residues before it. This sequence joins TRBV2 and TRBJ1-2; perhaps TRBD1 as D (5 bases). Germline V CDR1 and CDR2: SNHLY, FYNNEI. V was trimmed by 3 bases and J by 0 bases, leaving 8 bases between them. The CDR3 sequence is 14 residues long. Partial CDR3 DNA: TGTGCCAGCAGTGAGGGGGGAGCTAACTATGGC. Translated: CASSEGGANYG. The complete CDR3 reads CASSEGGANYGYTF.

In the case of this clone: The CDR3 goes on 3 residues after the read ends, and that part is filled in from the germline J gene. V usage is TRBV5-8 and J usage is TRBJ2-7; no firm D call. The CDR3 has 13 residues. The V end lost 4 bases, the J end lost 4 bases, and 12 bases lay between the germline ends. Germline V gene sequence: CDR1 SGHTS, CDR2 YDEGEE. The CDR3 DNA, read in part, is TGTGCCAGCAGCCCCGGTCCGATTTACGAG. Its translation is CASSPGPIYE. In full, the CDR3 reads CASSPGPIYEQYF. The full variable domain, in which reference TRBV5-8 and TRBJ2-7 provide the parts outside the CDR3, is EAGVTQSPTHLIKTRGQQATLRCSPISGHTSVYWYQQALGLGLQFLLWYDEGEERNRGNFPPRFSGRQFPNYSSELNVNALELEDSALYLCASSPGPIYEQYFGPGTRLTVT.

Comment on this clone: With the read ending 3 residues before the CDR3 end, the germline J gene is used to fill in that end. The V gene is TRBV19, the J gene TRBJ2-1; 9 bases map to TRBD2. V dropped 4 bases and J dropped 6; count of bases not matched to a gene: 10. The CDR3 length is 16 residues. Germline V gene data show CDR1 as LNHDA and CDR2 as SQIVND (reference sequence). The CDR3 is CASSSPAGGLGNEQFF. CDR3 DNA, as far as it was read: TGTGCCAGTAGTAGTCCCGCGGGGGGGCTCGGCAATGAG.

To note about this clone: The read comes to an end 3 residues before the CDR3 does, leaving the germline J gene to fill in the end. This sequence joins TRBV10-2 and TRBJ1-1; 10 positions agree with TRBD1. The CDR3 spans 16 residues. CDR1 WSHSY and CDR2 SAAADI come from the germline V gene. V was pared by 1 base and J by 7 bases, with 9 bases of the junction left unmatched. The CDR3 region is CASSEYMTGGGGEAFF. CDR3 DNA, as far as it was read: TGCGCCAGCAGTGAGTATATGACAGGGGGCGGAGGTGAA.